The 32 T cell receptor beta chains in this list originate from one sample, sequenced in a study of kidney transplant recipient with SARS-CoV-2 infection. TCRdb called the reads again in MiXCR, with one record for every CDR3 protein. The data show approximately 240,000 distinct CDR3 sequences, around 28% seen once. This specimen was a blood sample, taken at baseline and on day 111 from a kidney transplant recipient. These receptors were obtained from a male patient aged 25-45 years who had COVID-19 and was a kidney transplant recipient. Some T cells here may be from the graft donor.

About this clonotype: This may be a read error: a much more frequent sequence differs by one nucleotide. The chain uses TRBV12-3 or TRBV12-4 and TRBJ2-5; 10 nucleotides agree with TRBD2. With the DNA end fitting TRBJ2-7 better, the J assignment may be wrong. The length of the CDR3 is 16 residues. CDR3 nucleotides: TGTGCCTGCAGTCAGGTTGGGACTAGCGAATCCTACGAGCAGTACTTC. Residues: CACSQVGTSESYEQYF.

This clonotype was observed at least ten times. This chain links TRBV20-1 with TRBJ2-7; maybe TRBD2 (6 bases). Germline V gene lookup returns CDR1 DFQATT and CDR2 SNEGSKA (reference sequence). Trimming removed 5 bases at V and 0 bases at J, with 14 bases between. This CDR3 has 14 amino acids. The CDR3 DNA reads as TGCAGTGCTGCTCGTGGAGGGCCCTCCTACGAGCAGTACTTC. This sequence encodes CSAARGGPSYEQYF.

To note about this clonotype: A far larger clone is a single base away, which makes a read error likely. The chain is built from TRBV9 and TRBJ2-3, with D maybe TRBD2 (5 bases). Germline V gene sequence: CDR1 SGDLS, CDR2 YYNGEE. CDR3 length: 13 residues. CDR3 region: CASSHGSSYERYF. CDR3 nucleotide sequence: TGTGCCAGCAGCCACGGGTCTTCCTACGAGCGGTACTTC.

Only one count was recorded for this clonotype. A much larger clone lies a single base off, so this may be a read error. This CDR3 is CASSLGFLGPGNTEAFF. The CDR3 DNA sequence: TGTGCCAGCAGCTTAGGATTTCTGGGACCGGGAAACACTGAAGCTTTCTTT. The rearrangement joins TRBV7-9 to TRBJ1-1; D perhaps matches TRBD1 (5 bases). Trimming left V 1 base short and J 2 bases short, with 17 bases between. Per germline, CDR1 SEHNR and CDR2 FQNEAQ (reference sequence). The CDR3 runs 17 residues.

At least ten counts were recorded for this clonotype. This chain connects TRBV28 to TRBJ2-2; TRBD1 aligns across 7 bases. With V trimmed by 5 bases and J by 3 bases, 6 bases remained unmatched. CDR3 length equals 15 residues. Germline V gene sequence: CDR1 MDHEN, CDR2 SYDVKM. CDR3 sequence: CASSIQGQYTGELFF. CDR3 sequence (DNA): TGTGCCAGCAGTATCCAGGGACAGTACACCGGGGAGCTGTTTTTT. Filled out from reference TRBV28 and TRBJ2-2, the complete variable domain reads DVKVTQSSRYLVKRTGEKVFLECVQDMDHENMFWYRQDPGLGLRLIYFSYDVKMKEKGDIPEGYSVSREKKERFSLILESASTNQTSMYLCASSIQGQYTGELFFGEGSRLTVL.

Regarding this clonotype: Being one base from a much bigger clone, this may be a read error. The chain has TRBV27 and TRBJ1-6, with unresolved D. The CDR3 has 12 amino acids. Trimming stripped 5 bases from V and 6 bases from J, with 5 bases between. Germline assignment: CDR1 MNHEY and CDR2 SMNVEV (reference sequence). The CDR3 loop reads CASSLRNSPLHF. Here the CDR3 DNA reads TGTGCCAGCAGTCTCCGTAATTCACCCCTCCACTTT.

This clonotype was observed at least ten times. The gene calls are TRBV4-3 and TRBJ2-7; 7 positions match TRBD2. CDR1 is LGHNA, CDR2 YSLEER, per germline. With 2 bases clipped from V and 1 base from J, the junction kept 5 bases outside the gene matches. This CDR3 spans 15 amino acids. CDR3 region: CASSQIGGGSYEQYF. The CDR3 DNA is TGCGCCAGCAGCCAAATCGGGGGAGGGTCCTACGAGCAGTACTTC.

With respect to this clonotype: A read error is possible here, since a much larger clone lies one base away. The chain carries TRBV20-1 and TRBJ1-4; 7 nucleotides align to TRBD1. This CDR3 comprises 14 residues. Germline CDR1 and CDR2: DFQATT and SNEGSKA (reference sequence). V dropped 8 bases and J dropped 4; count of bases not matched to a gene: 10. The CDR3 DNA reads TGCAGTACCCAAAAGGGGGCGGGTAATGAAAAACTGTTTTTT. This encodes CSTQKGAGNEKLFF.

This clonotype was found many times. The genes are TRBV28 and TRBJ1-2, with D hard to call. The V and J ends lost 7 bases and 4 bases respectively, with 19 bases between them. The CDR3 spans 15 residues. The V gene's germline CDR1 is MDHEN and CDR2 SYDVKM. DNA of the CDR3: TGTGCCAGCACCTCCAGTAATGCAGGCCCCTATGGCTACACCTTC. This gives the protein CASTSSNAGPYGYTF.

Concerning this clonotype itself: With a much larger clone just one base away, this may be a read error. The chain combines TRBV7-2 with TRBJ2-3; no clear D gene. Germline V CDR1 and CDR2: SGHTA, FQGNSA. The CDR3 extends over 13 amino acids. The chain's CDR3 is CASSPPGTDTRYF. The CDR3 DNA follows: TGTGCCAGCAGCCCGCCTGGCACAGATACGCGGTATTTT.

This clonotype was recorded at least ten times. The chain is built from TRBV15 and TRBJ2-7, with D tentatively TRBD2 (7 bases). V lost 3 bases and J 0 bases, leaving 9 bases between the germline ends. The CDR3 has 14 residues. Germline V CDR1 and CDR2: LNHNV, YYDKDF (reference sequence). CDR3 bases: TGTGCCACCAGCAGCGGGGGGCTCTCCTACGAGCAGTACTTC. Its translation: CATSSGGLSYEQYF.

This clonotype was detected ten times or more. The V gene is TRBV19, the J gene TRBJ2-3; 9 bases are a match to TRBD2. CDR3 length: 17 amino acids. With V trimmed by 1 base and J by 2 bases, 7 bases remained unmatched. From germline, CDR1 is LNHDA and CDR2 SQIVND (reference sequence). The CDR3 is CASSIGRLAGITDTQYF. The DNA for the CDR3 is TGTGCCAGTAGTATAGGGCGCCTAGCGGGGATCACAGATACGCAGTATTTT.

As to this clonotype: One end of the junction fails to match germline, which may point to a read error. CDR3 region: CAGSCDGPISFSETQYF. Here the CDR3 DNA reads TGTGCCGGCAGCTGTGACGGTCCCATTTCTTTCTCTGAGACCCAGTACTTC. V gene TRBV3-1 combines with J gene TRBJ2-7; D gene uncertain. The J call may be wrong; the DNA end is better matched by TRBJ2-5. The CDR3 extends over 17 amino acids. Germline CDR1 and CDR2: LGHDT and YNNKEL (reference sequence).

This clonotype was seen many times. The J gene is TRBJ2-3, the V gene TRBV6-1; D unresolved. The CDR3 has 11 residues. The V gene's germline CDR1 is MNHNS and CDR2 SASEGT. Deletions cut 4 bases from V and 6 bases from J, with 5 bases between. This chain's CDR3 is CASSVSDTQYF. CDR3 nucleotides: TGTGCCAGCAGTGTATCGGATACGCAGTATTTT.

As regards this clonotype: A clone one base away is much larger, so this may be a read error. This sequence joins TRBV12-5 and TRBJ1-2, with TRBD1 as a possible D gene (5 bases). Trimming shortened V by 7 bases and J by 4 bases, and 25 bases separated the two germline ends. Germline V gene lookup returns CDR1 LGHNT and CDR2 FRNRAP. The CDR3 covers 17 residues. As DNA, the CDR3 is TGTGCTAGTGTTCGCTACAATTTGCAGGGAAAGACCTATGGCTACACCTTC. The encoded protein is CASVRYNLQGKTYGYTF.

Many counts were recorded for this clonotype. The CDR3: CASSARHPISFSETQYF. As DNA, the CDR3 is TGTGCCAGCAGCGCCCGTCATCCCATTTCTTTCTCTGAGACCCAGTACTTC. This chain links TRBV3-1 with TRBJ2-5; no firm D call. The germline V gene encodes CDR1 LGHDT and CDR2 YNNKEL (reference sequence). There are 17 residues in the CDR3. Trimming shortened V by 5 bases and J by 5 bases, and 24 bases separated the two germline ends.

This chain connects TRBV5-1 to TRBJ2-1, with 7 bases aligning to TRBD1. The CDR3 has 17 residues. V lost 2 bases and J lost 0; bases outside the gene matches: 8. The germline V gene has CDR1 SGHRS and CDR2 YFSETQ. The CDR3 region has the DNA TGCGCCAGCAGCTTACTTTACCGGGACAGCTCCTACAATGAGCAGTTCTTC. It codes for CASSLLYRDSSYNEQFF. Supplemented by reference TRBV5-1 and TRBJ2-1, the full variable domain reads KAGVTQTPRYLIKTRGQQVTLSCSPISGHRSVSWYQQTPGQGLQFLFEYFSETQRNKGNFPGRFSGRQFSNSRSEMNVSTLELGDSALYLCASSLLYRDSSYNEQFFGPGTRLTVL.

V and J are TRBV30 and TRBJ2-3; 8 positions agree with TRBD1. This CDR3 has 16 residues. Germline values: CDR1 GTSNPN, CDR2 SVGIG (reference sequence). The ends lost 4 bases at V and 5 bases at J; junction bases unmatched: 14. CDR3 region: CAWNPRPGGEGDTQYF. CDR3 bases: TGTGCCTGGAACCCCCGCCCAGGGGGCGAAGGAGATACGCAGTATTTT. Full variable domain (outside the CDR3, taken from reference TRBV30 and TRBJ2-3): SQTIHQWPATLVQPVGSPLSLECTVEGTSNPNLYWYRQAAGRGLQLLFYSVGIGQISSEVPQNLSASRPQDRQFILSSKKLLLSDSGFYLCAWNPRPGGEGDTQYFGPGTRLTVL.

This clonotype has only a few counts. V is TRBV10-1 and J is TRBJ1-2; D gene uncertain. The germline gives CDR1 WNHNN, CDR2 SYGVQD (reference sequence). The CDR3 covers 17 residues. Trimming stripped 1 base from V and 4 bases from J, with 19 bases between. CDR3 DNA: TGCGCCAGCAGTGAGTATCTAAGATCGCGAAAGACCTATGGCTACACCTTC. It codes for CASSEYLRSRKTYGYTF.

This clonotype was found many times. V usage is TRBV3-1 and J usage is TRBJ1-2; D is ambiguous. The CDR3 is made up of 13 amino acids. The ends were cut back, 0 bases at V and 4 bases at J, with 6 bases in the middle. Germline V gene data show CDR1 as LGHDT and CDR2 as YNNKEL (reference sequence). In nucleotides, the CDR3 is TGTGCCAGCAGCCAAGAAATGGCCTATGGCTACACCTTC. Translation: CASSQEMAYGYTF. Complete variable domain (other parts from reference TRBV3-1 and TRBJ1-2): DTAVSQTPKYLVTQMGNDKSIKCEQNLGHDTMYWYKQDSKKFLKIMFSYNNKELIINETVPNRFSPKSPDKAHLNLHINSLELGDSAVYFCASSQEMAYGYTFGSGTRLTVV.

A single count supports this clonotype. A much larger clone lies one base from this, so it may be a read error. This sequence joins TRBV7-2 and TRBJ1-2, with D unresolved. The CDR3 runs to 13 residues. Germline V lookup: CDR1 SGHTA, CDR2 FQGNSA. CDR3 nucleotides: TGTGCCAGCACCCTAGAACGTAACTATGGCTGCACCTTC. Encoded protein: CASTLERNYGCTF.

Remarks on this clonotype: One base away lies a much larger clone, so this may be a sequencing read error. The CDR3 DNA reads as TGTGCCAGCAGTTACTCAGCAGGGCCTGGCTACACCTTC. Amino acid sequence: CASSYSAGPGYTF. V gene TRBV6-6 combines with J gene TRBJ1-2; perhaps TRBD1 as D (5 bases). CDR3 length: 13 amino acids. Germline values: CDR1 MNHNY, CDR2 SVGAGI (reference sequence). The ends were cut back, 0 bases at V and 7 bases at J, with 9 bases in the middle.

This clonotype was counted a few times. The rearrangement joins TRBV20-1 to TRBJ2-3, with 16 bases that match TRBD2. This CDR3 is built from 18 residues. The germline CDR1 and CDR2 sequences are DFQATT and SNEGSKA (reference sequence). V lost 6 bases to trimming and J lost 0 bases; unmatched junction nucleotides: 9. CDR3 region: CSATGLAGGITSTDTQYF. CDR3 sequence (DNA): TGCAGTGCCACGGGACTAGCGGGGGGGATAACTAGCACAGATACGCAGTATTTT.

Details on this clonotype: Just one base apart from a much larger clone, this may be a read error. This chain connects TRBV7-2 to TRBJ2-1, with TRBD2 as a possible D gene (5 bases). The CDR3 runs 15 residues. Germline V lookup: CDR1 SGHTA, CDR2 FQGNSA. In DNA form, the CDR3 reads TGTGCCAGCAGCCCCGGGATACGCTCCTACAATGTGCAGTTCTTC. It codes for CASSPGIRSYNVQFF.

There are many counts of this clonotype. The genes are TRBV12-3 or TRBV12-4 and TRBJ1-6; no clear D gene. This CDR3 has 14 amino acids. V lost 6 bases and J lost 6, with 12 bases in between. CDR3 loop: CASSIGGSNSPLHF. The CDR3 nucleotides read TGTGCCAGCAGCATCGGAGGGAGTAATTCACCCCTCCACTTT.

The V call is TRBV2, the J call TRBJ2-7; D is undetermined. Trimming left V 0 bases short and J 1 base short, with 16 bases between. The germline CDR1 and CDR2 sequences are SNHLY and FYNNEI. This CDR3 region has 17 residues. CDR3 sequence reads: CASSEAYNMDGSYEQYF. CDR3 coding DNA: TGTGCCAGCAGTGAAGCTTATAATATGGACGGGTCCTACGAGCAGTACTTC.

Note on this clonotype: This sequence may be a read error, since a much larger clone differs from it by one base. The rearrangement links TRBV10-2 to TRBJ1-6; 8 positions match TRBD1. The V gene end was trimmed by 4 bases and the J gene end by 9 bases; junction bases not matched to a gene: 8. There are 15 residues in the CDR3. The germline gives CDR1 WSHSY, CDR2 SAAADI. The CDR3 nucleotides are TGCGCCAGCAGTGGTCAGGGGGCAGAGGGTTCACCCCTCCACTTT. It specifies CASSGQGAEGSPLHF.

This clonotype was detected ten times or more. The V gene is TRBV16, the J gene TRBJ1-2; D gene unclear. Germline V CDR1 and CDR2: KGHSY, FQNENV. This CDR3 contains 17 residues. V was cut by 5 bases and J by 4 bases, with 23 bases left in between. The CDR3 reads CASSRGSVVRKTYGYTF. The CDR3 coding sequence is TGTGCCAGCAGCAGAGGTTCGGTCGTTAGAAAGACCTATGGCTACACCTTC.

In this sample, this clonotype turned up many times. In DNA form, the CDR3 reads TGTGCCAGCAGACCATTGAGTTCCGGACGGCATAATGAAAAACTGTTTTTT. Translated: CASRPLSSGRHNEKLFF. The chain combines TRBV27 with TRBJ1-4; D not certain. The CDR3 runs 17 residues. From germline, CDR1 is MNHEY and CDR2 SMNVEV (reference sequence). Trimming removed 6 bases at V and 4 bases at J, with 21 bases between.

Many counts were recorded for this clonotype. The gene calls are TRBV11-2 and TRBJ1-4; tentative D call: TRBD1 (5 bases). V dropped 5 bases and J dropped 4 bases, with 14 bases sitting between them. The CDR3 contains 15 residues. Per germline, CDR1 SGHAT and CDR2 FQNNGV. The CDR3 sequence is CASSGLRDGNEKLFF. The CDR3 nucleotides read TGTGCCAGCAGCGGACTCCGGGACGGTAATGAAAAACTGTTTTTT.

The sample holds many counts of this clonotype. V and J are TRBV12-3 or TRBV12-4 and TRBJ1-6, with 7 positions matching TRBD1. The CDR3 is made up of 15 amino acids. With 5 bases clipped from V and 5 bases from J, the junction kept 6 bases outside the gene matches. The CDR3 spells CASSHGTANNSPLHF. In DNA form, the CDR3 reads TGTGCCAGCAGTCACGGGACAGCGAATAATTCACCCCTCCACTTT.

At least ten counts were recorded for this clonotype. The V call is TRBV5-4, the J call TRBJ2-7; 7 bases align to TRBD2. J lost 5 bases, V lost 4 bases, and 9 bases had no gene match. The CDR3 covers 14 residues. Germline V gene data show CDR1 as SGHNT and CDR2 as YYREEE (reference sequence). This CDR3 is CASSGGGPVDEQYF. In DNA form, the CDR3 reads TGTGCCAGCAGCGGGGGAGGGCCGGTTGACGAGCAGTACTTC.